This is a list of T cell receptor beta chains from one sample in a study of shared clonotypes between healthy human individuals. Assay: immunoSEQ multiplex PCR; the TCRdb copy retains only in-frame clones and omits some. The sample records almost 750,000 clones, 72% being singletons. Material: memory CD4+ T cells sorted from blood. The receptors were gathered from a woman in her 30s in good health. Both conserved end residues are part of each CDR3. A D gene is named only where the DNA matches it firmly.

>TRBV29-1|TRBJ1-4|TRBD1
TGCAGCGTTGCTGGACAGGGGAGAAAACTGTTTTTT
CSVAGQGRKLFF
>TRBV18|TRBJ1-4|TRBD1
TGTGCCAGCTCACGCGGGACAGGCGAAAAACTGTTTTTT
CASSRGTGEKLFF
>TRBV19|TRBJ2-1|NA
TGTGCCAGTAGTCAACGCACAGGGTTGGATGAGCAGTTCTTC
CASSQRTGLDEQFF
>TRBV7-9|TRBJ1-1|NA
TGTGCCAGCAGCTTAGATTCAGGGATAGCTGAAGCTTTCTTT
CASSLDSGIAEAFF
>TRBV18|TRBJ1-2|NA
TGTGCCAGCTCCAACATTTTTGGCTACACCTTC
CASSNIFGYTF
>TRBV18|TRBJ1-2|TRBD1
TGTGCCAGCTCGCCAGCCGGGACAGATTTCTATGGCTACACCTTC
CASSPAGTDFYGYTF
>TRBV19|TRBJ1-5|NA
TGTGCCAGTAGTACATCTGACATCGCGGGGTATAGCAATCAGCCCCAGCATTTT
CASSTSDIAGYSNQPQHF
>TRBV4-1|TRBJ1-4|TRBD1
TGCGCCACAATGACTCCGGGACAGAGTAATGAAAAACTGTTTTTT
CATMTPGQSNEKLFF
>TRBV28|TRBJ2-7|NA
TGTGCCAGCAGTTTTTTGGGGTTCCACGAGCAGTACTTC
CASSFLGFHEQYF
>TRBV5-4|TRBJ1-2|TRBD1
TGTGCCAGCAGCGTAGGACAGGGGCACGGTGGTAACTATGGCTACACCTTC
CASSVGQGHGGNYGYTF